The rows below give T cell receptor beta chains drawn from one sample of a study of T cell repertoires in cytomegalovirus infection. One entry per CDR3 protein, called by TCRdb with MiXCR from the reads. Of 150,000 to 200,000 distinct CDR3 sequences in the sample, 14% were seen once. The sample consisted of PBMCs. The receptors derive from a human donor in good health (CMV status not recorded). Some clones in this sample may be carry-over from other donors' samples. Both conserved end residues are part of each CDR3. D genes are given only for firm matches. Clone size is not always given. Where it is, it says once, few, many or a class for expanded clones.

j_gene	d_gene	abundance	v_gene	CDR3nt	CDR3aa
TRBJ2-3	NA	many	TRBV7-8	TGTGCCAGCAGCTGGGTCGGGGCGGGATCAGGAGATACGCAGTATTTT	CASSWVGAGSGDTQYF
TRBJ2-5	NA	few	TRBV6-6	TGTGCCAGCACCGTACAGGGCCGGGCCCAGTACTTC	CASTVQGRAQYF
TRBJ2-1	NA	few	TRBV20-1	TGCAGTGCTAGAGTTCGGGGACTGTTCCACAATGAGCAGTTCTTC	CSARVRGLFHNEQFF
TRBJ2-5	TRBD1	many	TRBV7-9	TGTGCCAGCAGCATAGGACAGGGGGAATACCAAGAGACCCAGTACTTC	CASSIGQGEYQETQYF
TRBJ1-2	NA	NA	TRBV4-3	TGCGCCAGCAGCCAAGAATTGGGGGGCCCGGGCTACACCTTC	CASSQELGGPGYTF
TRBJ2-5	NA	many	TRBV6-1	TGTGCCAGCAGTCCCGTGGGGGAAGGGCAAGAGACCCAGTACTTC	CASSPVGEGQETQYF
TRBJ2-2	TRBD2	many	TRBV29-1	TGCAGCGTTGAAGAGGTGTCTAGCGGGGTCAATCCCGGGGAGCTGTTTTTT	CSVEEVSSGVNPGELFF
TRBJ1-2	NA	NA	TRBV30	TGTGCCTGGAATCTCGACAGGCAGTATGGCTACACCTTC	CAWNLDRQYGYTF
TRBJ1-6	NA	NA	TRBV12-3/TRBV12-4	TGTGCCAGCAGTTTAAGGCCCATCTCCTATAATTCACCCCTCCACTTT	CASSLRPISYNSPLHF
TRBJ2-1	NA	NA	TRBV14	TGTGCCAGCAGTCCCGGGACTTTGTACAATGAGCAGTTCTTC	CASSPGTLYNEQFF
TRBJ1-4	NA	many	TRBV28	TGTGCCAGCAGGCCATCGAGGGGGGTCGTTCGTGAAAAACTGTTTTTT	CASRPSRGVVREKLFF
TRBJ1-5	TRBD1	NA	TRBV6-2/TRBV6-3	TGTGCCAGCAGACCGGGACAGGGAGTCAGTAGCAATCAGCCCCAGCATTTT	CASRPGQGVSSNQPQHF
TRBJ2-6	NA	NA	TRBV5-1	TGCGCCAGCAGCTTGGACAGACCAAACTCTGGGGCCAACGTCCTGACTTTC	CASSLDRPNSGANVLTF
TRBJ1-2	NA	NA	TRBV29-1	TGCAGCGTTGAAGATTCGGCAGCTCCTGGCTACACCTTC	CSVEDSAAPGYTF
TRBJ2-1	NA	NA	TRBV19	TGTGCCACTTCGACCCGCAGCTCCTACAATGAGCAGTTCTTC	CATSTRSSYNEQFF
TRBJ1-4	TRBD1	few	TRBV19	TGTGCCAGTAGTTTGACAGGGGCGGGTGAAAAACTGTTTTTT	CASSLTGAGEKLFF
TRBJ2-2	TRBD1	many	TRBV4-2	TGTGCCAGCAGCCAAGGAACAGGGGACACCGGGGAGCTGTTTTTT	CASSQGTGDTGELFF
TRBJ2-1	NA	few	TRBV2	TGTGCCAGCAGTGAGTGGTGGGAGCAGTTCTTC	CASSEWWEQFF
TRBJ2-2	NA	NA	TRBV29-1	TGCAGCGCCGGTTCGGGCTGGAACACCGGGGAGCTGTTTTTT	CSAGSGWNTGELFF
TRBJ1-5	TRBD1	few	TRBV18	TGTGCCAGCTCACTGACAGGGGCTTCCTATAGCAATCAGCCCCAGCATTTT	CASSLTGASYSNQPQHF
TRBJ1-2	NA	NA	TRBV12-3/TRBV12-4	TGTGCCAGCCGGCCGGGATCCTATGGCTACACCTTC	CASRPGSYGYTF
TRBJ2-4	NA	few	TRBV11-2	TGTGCCAGCAGCTCTGGGGTGAAAAACATTCAGTACTTC	CASSSGVKNIQYF
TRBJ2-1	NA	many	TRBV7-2	TGTGCCAGCAGGTCACTCGTAGAGCAGTTCTTC	CASRSLVEQFF
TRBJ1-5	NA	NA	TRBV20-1	TGCAGTGCATCGGGTGAAAATAGCAATCAGCCCCAGCATTTT	CSASGENSNQPQHF
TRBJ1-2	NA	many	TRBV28	TGTGCCAGCAGCCCCCCGGCTTTAGGCTACACCTTC	CASSPPALGYTF
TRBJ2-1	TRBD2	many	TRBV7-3	TGTGCCAGCAGCTTGGCTAGCGGGGGGAATGAGCAGTTCTTC	CASSLASGGNEQFF
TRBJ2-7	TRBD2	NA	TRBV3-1	TGTGCCAGCAAGGGGACTAGCGGCGAGCAGTACTTC	CASKGTSGEQYF
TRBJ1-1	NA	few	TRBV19	TGTGCCAGTAGTCTAGGACTGGCTGAAGCTTTCTTT	CASSLGLAEAFF
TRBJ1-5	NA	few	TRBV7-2	TGTGCCAGCAGCCTCGGGTTGGGAGGCAATCAGCCCCAGCATTTT	CASSLGLGGNQPQHF
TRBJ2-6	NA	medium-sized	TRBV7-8	TGTGCCAGCGGGACCAGTATCTCTGGGGCCAACGTCCTGACTTTC	CASGTSISGANVLTF
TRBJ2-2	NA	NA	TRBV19	TGTGCCAGTAGTAGGAACAAAAACACCGGGGAGCTGTTTTTT	CASSRNKNTGELFF
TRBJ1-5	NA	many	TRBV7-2	TGTGCCAGCAGCTTACCTCCGGCGGCGGGCAATCAGCCCCAGCATTTT	CASSLPPAAGNQPQHF
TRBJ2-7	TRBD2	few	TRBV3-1	TGTGCCAGCAGCCAATCAACTAGCGGGAGTGGCGAGCAGTACTTC	CASSQSTSGSGEQYF
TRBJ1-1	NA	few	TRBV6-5	TGTGCCAGCAAGGACACCAACACTGAAGCTTTCTTT	CASKDTNTEAFF
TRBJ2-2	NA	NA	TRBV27	TGTGCCAGCAGTTTATACCTTGCGAACACCGGGGAGCTGTTTTTT	CASSLYLANTGELFF
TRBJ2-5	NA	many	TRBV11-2	TGTGCCAGCAGCGGTGGGGGCAGGGGGGCCCAAGAGACCCAGTACTTC	CASSGGGRGAQETQYF
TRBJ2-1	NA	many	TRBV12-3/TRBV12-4	TGTGCCAGCAGTCCCATGAGGCCCACCGGTTACAATGAGCAGTTCTTC	CASSPMRPTGYNEQFF
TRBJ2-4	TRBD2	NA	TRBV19	TGTGCCAGTAGTATGGAACTAGCGGGAGGAAAGGGAGCCAAAAACATTCAGTACTTC	CASSMELAGGKGAKNIQYF
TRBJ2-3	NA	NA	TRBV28	TGTGCCAGCAGTTTATACCGGCCTCCAGGCCGCACAGATACGCAGTATTTT	CASSLYRPPGRTDTQYF
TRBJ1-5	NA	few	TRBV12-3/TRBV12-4	TGTGCCAGCAGGTACAGTGGAAATCAGCCCCAGCATTTT	CASRYSGNQPQHF
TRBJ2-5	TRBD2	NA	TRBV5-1	TGCGCCAGCAGCTTTGGACTAGCGTCACAAGAGACCCAGTACTTC	CASSFGLASQETQYF
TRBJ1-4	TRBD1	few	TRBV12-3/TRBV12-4	TGTGCCAGCAGTTCGAAGACAGGGTTTATCTCCGATGAAAAACTGTTTTTT	CASSSKTGFISDEKLFF
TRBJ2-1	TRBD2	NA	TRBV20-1	TGCAGTGCTAATAGCGGGAGTGACTCCTACAATGAGCAGTTCTTC	CSANSGSDSYNEQFF
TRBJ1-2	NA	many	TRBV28	TGTGCCAGCAGTTTATTGGGGGCGGCCTATGGCTACACCTTC	CASSLLGAAYGYTF
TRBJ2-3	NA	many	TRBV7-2	TGTGCCAGCAGCTTAGGCGGGCTCACAGATACGCAGTATTTT	CASSLGGLTDTQYF
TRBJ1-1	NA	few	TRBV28	TGTGCCAGCAGTTTATTAGTGGGAATCATGAACACTGAAGCTTTCTTT	CASSLLVGIMNTEAFF
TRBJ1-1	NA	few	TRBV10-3	TGTGCCATCAGTATGAAGGAAGGCCTGACCACTGAAGCTTTCTTT	CAISMKEGLTTEAFF
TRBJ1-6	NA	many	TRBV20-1	TGCAGTGCTAGAGATCAAGTTTCCTTTAATTCACCCCTCCACTTT	CSARDQVSFNSPLHF
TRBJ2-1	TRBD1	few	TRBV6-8	TGTGCCAGCAGATTGACAGGGGTCGACGAGCAGTTCTTC	CASRLTGVDEQFF
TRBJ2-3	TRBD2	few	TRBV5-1	TGCGCCAGCAGCTTGGGTGCGGGGGGGCCCACAGATACGCAGTATTTT	CASSLGAGGPTDTQYF
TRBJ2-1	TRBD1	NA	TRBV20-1	TGCAGTGCTAGAGCGGACAGGGAGAATCGTGAGCAGTTCTTC	CSARADRENREQFF
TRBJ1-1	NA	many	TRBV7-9	TGTGCCAGCAGCTTACTGCGCAGGGAACCACGCTACATGAACACTGAAGCTTTCTTT	CASSLLRREPRYMNTEAFF
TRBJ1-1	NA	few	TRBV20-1	TGCAGTGCTAGAGATGGGGGGATAACTGAAGCTTTCTTT	CSARDGGITEAFF
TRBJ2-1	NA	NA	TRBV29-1	TGCAGTGGGGGGTCGTCCAATGAGCAGTTCTTC	CSGGSSNEQFF
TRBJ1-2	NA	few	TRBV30	TGTGCCTGGAGTGTACCACGGCCCGGGGCTTATGGCTACACCTTC	CAWSVPRPGAYGYTF
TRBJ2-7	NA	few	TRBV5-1	TGCGCCAGCAGCTTGCCGCGTACGGGAGTGCGCGACGAGCAGTACTTC	CASSLPRTGVRDEQYF
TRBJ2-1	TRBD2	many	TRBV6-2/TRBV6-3	TGTGCCAGCAGTTCCAGGACTAGCGGGAGGGCCAAGCATATCTATGAGCAGTTCTTC	CASSSRTSGRAKHIYEQFF
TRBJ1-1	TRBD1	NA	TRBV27	TGTGCCAGCAGTCTGACAGGGGGGACCTATGAAGCTTTCTTT	CASSLTGGTYEAFF
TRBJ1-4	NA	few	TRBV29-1	TGCAGCGTTCTGGCAGGGCCAACTAATGAAAAACTGTTTTTT	CSVLAGPTNEKLFF
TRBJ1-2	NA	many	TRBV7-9	TGTGCCAGCAGCGACGAAGTCCGGGGTGGCTACACCTTC	CASSDEVRGGYTF